This T cell receptor (beta chain) was documented in a study of blood T cells in healthy people across ages. This clonotype was seen many times. Germline assignment: CDR1 DFQATT and CDR2 SNEGSKA (reference sequence). The CDR3 has 15 amino acids. V gave up 6 bases and J gave up 0 bases, with 12 bases separating them. The authors ran a second PCR of about 7 to 12 cycles using a sample-barcoded 5' primer and a J-beta primer mix. Tagging of each cDNA molecule was performed by a template-switch adaptor with 12 random nucleotides. All samples gave at least 2.5 million CDR3-containing paired-end reads. TCRdb re-called the 5' RACE reads with MiXCR, one entry per CDR3 protein. The sample records roughly 1,700,000 distinct CDR3 sequences, roughly 27% being singletons.

The chain joins TRBV20-1 to TRBJ2-6; D gene unclear. Sequencing was carried out using blood. The clonotype comes from a woman younger than 45 in good health. The CDR3 is CSARHFSSGANVLTF. CDR3 sequence (DNA): TGCAGTGCGAGACATTTCAGCTCTGGGGCCAACGTCCTGACTTTC.